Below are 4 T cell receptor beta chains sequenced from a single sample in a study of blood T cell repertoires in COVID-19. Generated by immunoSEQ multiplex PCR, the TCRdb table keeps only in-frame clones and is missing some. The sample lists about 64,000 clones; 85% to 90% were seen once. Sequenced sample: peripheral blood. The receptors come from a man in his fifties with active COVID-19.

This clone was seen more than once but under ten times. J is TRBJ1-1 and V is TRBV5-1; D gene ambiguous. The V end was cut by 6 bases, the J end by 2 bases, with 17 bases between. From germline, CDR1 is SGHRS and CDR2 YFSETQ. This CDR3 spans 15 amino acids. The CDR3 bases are TGCGCCAGCAAGATCGCGGTAGGCGGAAACACTGAAGCTTTCTTT. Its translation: CASKIAVGGNTEAFF.

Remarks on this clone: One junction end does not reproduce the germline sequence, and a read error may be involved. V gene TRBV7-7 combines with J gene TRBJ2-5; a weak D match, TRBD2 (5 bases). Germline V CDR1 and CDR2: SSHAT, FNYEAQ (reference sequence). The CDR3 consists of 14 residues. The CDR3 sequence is CASSLGPRRETQYF. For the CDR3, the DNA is TGTGCTAGCAGCTTAGGACCCAGGAGGGAGACCCAGTACTTC.

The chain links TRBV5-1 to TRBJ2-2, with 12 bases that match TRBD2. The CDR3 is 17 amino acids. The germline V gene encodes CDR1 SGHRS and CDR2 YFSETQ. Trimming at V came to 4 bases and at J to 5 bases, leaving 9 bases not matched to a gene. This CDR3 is CASSVGALAGGTGELFF. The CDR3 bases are TGCGCCAGCAGCGTGGGGGCCCTAGCGGGAGGGACCGGGGAGCTGTTTTTT.

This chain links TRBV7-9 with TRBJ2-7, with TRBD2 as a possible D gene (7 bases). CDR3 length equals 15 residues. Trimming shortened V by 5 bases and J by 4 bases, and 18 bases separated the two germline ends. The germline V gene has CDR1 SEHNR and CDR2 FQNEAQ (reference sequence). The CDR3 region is CASSQVLGGRYEQYF. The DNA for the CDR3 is TGTGCCAGCAGCCAGGTCCTCGGGGGGCGTTACGAGCAGTACTTC.